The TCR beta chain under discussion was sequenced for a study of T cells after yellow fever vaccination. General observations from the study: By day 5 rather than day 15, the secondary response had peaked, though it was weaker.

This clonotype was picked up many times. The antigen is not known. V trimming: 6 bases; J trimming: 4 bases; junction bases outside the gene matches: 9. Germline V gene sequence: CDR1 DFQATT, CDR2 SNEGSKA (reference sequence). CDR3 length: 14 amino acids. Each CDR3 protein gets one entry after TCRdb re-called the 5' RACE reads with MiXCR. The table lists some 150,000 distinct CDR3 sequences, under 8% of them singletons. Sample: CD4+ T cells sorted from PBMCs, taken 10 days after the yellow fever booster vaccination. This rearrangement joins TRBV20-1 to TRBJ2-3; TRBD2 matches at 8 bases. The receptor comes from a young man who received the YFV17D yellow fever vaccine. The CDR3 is CSAVDGGRSDTQYF. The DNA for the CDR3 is TGCAGTGCCGTCGACGGCGGGAGGTCAGATACGCAGTATTTT.